These 22 T cell receptor beta chains came from one sample sequenced in a study of blood T cell repertoires in COVID-19. Some clones are missing from TCRdb's copy, which holds only in-frame ones; the method was immunoSEQ multiplex PCR. The sample has hundreds of thousands of clones, around 84% seen once; the top ten hold about 1.7%. The sequenced sample consisted of PBMCs or T cells enriched from blood (not recorded which). These receptor sequences come from a man aged 35 to 55 who had recovered from COVID-19.

This chain joins TRBV5-1 and TRBJ2-7; D might be TRBD2 (6 bases). The V end lost 3 bases, the J end lost 3 bases, and 13 bases lay between the germline ends. Germline loops: CDR1 SGHRS, CDR2 YFSETQ. The CDR3 is made up of 14 amino acids. CDR3 region: CASSWEVGGYEQYF. The CDR3, as DNA: TGCGCCAGCAGCTGGGAGGTGGGGGGCTACGAGCAGTACTTC.

V gene TRBV5-1 combines with J gene TRBJ1-1, with D maybe TRBD1 (6 bases). The V end lost 4 bases, the J end lost 0 bases, and 10 bases lay between the germline ends. This CDR3 is 14 amino acids long. Germline lookup yields CDR1 SGHRS and CDR2 YFSETQ. CDR3: CASSHGQLNTEAFF. CDR3 coding DNA: TGCGCCAGCAGCCACGGACAGTTGAACACTGAAGCTTTCTTT.

The CDR3 DNA is TGTGCCAGCAGTTTATCTACTAGCGACAATGAGCAGTTCTTC. Translating gives CASSLSTSDNEQFF. The rearrangement joins TRBV27 to TRBJ2-1, with 7 bases matching TRBD2. V was pared by 0 bases and J by 5 bases, with 1 base of the junction left unmatched. CDR3 size: 14 residues. The germline V gene encodes CDR1 MNHEY and CDR2 SMNVEV (reference sequence).

V gene TRBV4-1 combines with J gene TRBJ1-6, with 7 bases fitting TRBD1. Unmatched junction bases numbered 4, after V lost 4 bases and J lost 4 bases. The CDR3 covers 15 residues. CDR1 MGHRA and CDR2 YSYEKL come from the germline V gene. In nucleotides, the CDR3 is TGCGCCAGCAGCCCCCTGACAGGGTATAATTCACCCCTCCACTTT. Residues: CASSPLTGYNSPLHF.

The chain has TRBV12-3 or TRBV12-4 and TRBJ1-2; 7 nucleotides agree with TRBD1. The CDR3 is made up of 13 amino acids. Losses at the gene ends were 4 bases for V and 7 bases for J; bases not matched to a gene: 6. The CDR3 is CASSSGTEPGYTF. The CDR3 DNA reads as TGTGCCAGCAGTTCCGGGACAGAACCTGGCTACACCTTC.

V is TRBV5-1 and J is TRBJ2-7; weak D call: TRBD1 (6 bases). V was clipped by 4 bases and J by 3 bases, with 23 bases between them. This CDR3 has 17 residues. In germline, CDR1 is SGHRS, CDR2 YFSETQ. CDR3 DNA sequence: TGCGCCAGCAGCCCAAGACCTCAGGGGAGTAACCTCTACGAGCAGTACTTC. Translating gives CASSPRPQGSNLYEQYF.

The V call is TRBV18, the J call TRBJ1-4; 8 bases line up with TRBD1. Germline CDR1 and CDR2: KGHSH and LQKENI. This CDR3 comprises 16 residues. The ends lost 5 bases at V and 7 bases at J; junction bases unmatched: 12. Written as DNA, the CDR3 is TGTGCCAGCTCATCAGGCCCCGGGACAGGTGGTGAAAAACTGTTTTTT. This encodes CASSSGPGTGGEKLFF.

This chain joins TRBV6-5 and TRBJ2-3; TRBD1 matches at 10 bases. The V segment lost 5 bases and the J segment 6 bases; nucleotides outside the gene matches: 8. Germline loops: CDR1 MNHEY, CDR2 SVGAGI. The length of the CDR3 is 15 residues. For the CDR3, the DNA is TGTGCCAGCAGTCCCCGGGACAGGGGCTCGGATACGCAGTATTTT. Residues: CASSPRDRGSDTQYF.

The chain is built from TRBV20-1 and TRBJ2-3; 12 bases match TRBD2. The CDR3 covers 16 residues. V lost 3 bases to trimming and J lost 3 bases; unmatched junction nucleotides: 7. Looked up from germline, CDR1 is DFQATT and CDR2 is SNEGSKA (reference sequence). CDR3 nucleotide sequence: TGCAGTGCTAGTCTGCGACTAGCGGGAGTGACAGATACGCAGTATTTT. Translated, it gives CSASLRLAGVTDTQYF.

The chain couples TRBV5-1 to TRBJ2-2; 7 bases align to TRBD2. The CDR3 spans 14 residues. Germline CDR1 SGHRS, CDR2 YFSETQ. Germline trimming cut 6 bases from V and 6 bases from J; bases unmatched to any gene: 8. This CDR3 reads CASIRGGDAGELFF. CDR3 DNA sequence: TGCGCCAGCATACGGGGAGGGGATGCCGGGGAGCTGTTTTTT.

This chain connects TRBV28 to TRBJ1-5; D is uncertain. Germline values: CDR1 MDHEN, CDR2 SYDVKM. V was trimmed by 3 bases and J by 0 bases, leaving 18 bases between them. The CDR3 totals 18 residues. CDR3 amino acids: CASSFSGLRLYSNQPQHF. In nucleotides, the CDR3 is TGTGCCAGCAGTTTTAGCGGACTTCGCCTTTATAGCAATCAGCCCCAGCATTTT.

This clone was observed a handful of times. J is TRBJ2-7 and V is TRBV18; D is unresolved. Between the trimmed V and J ends, which lost 5 bases and 0 bases, there was a span of 5 bases. Germline V gene lookup returns CDR1 KGHSH and CDR2 LQKENI. CDR3 length: 12 amino acids. CDR3 in amino acids: CASSVVSYEQYF. The CDR3 coding sequence is TGTGCCAGCTCAGTAGTCTCCTACGAGCAGTACTTC. The variable domain in full, completed from reference TRBV18 and TRBJ2-7, reads NAGVMQNPRHLVRRRGQEARLRCSPMKGHSHVYWYRQLPEEGLKFMVYLQKENIIDESGMPKERFSAEFPKEGPSILRIQQVVRGDSAAYFCASSVVSYEQYFGPGTRLTVT.

The chain has TRBV10-3 and TRBJ1-3; no definite D call. Germline-derived CDR1 and CDR2 are ENHRY and SYGVKD. V was trimmed by 10 bases and J by 0 bases, leaving 10 bases between them. CDR3 length: 13 amino acids. CDR3 loop: CARSEDSGNTIYF. CDR3 coding DNA: TGTGCCAGGTCAGAAGACTCTGGAAACACCATATATTTT.

The genes are TRBV21-1 and TRBJ2-1; TRBD2 was called by the table and not checked on the DNA. TRBV21-1 is an annotated pseudogene. This CDR3 region has 15 residues. For the CDR3, the DNA is TGTGCCAGCAGCCTTGGAGGGTACTCCTACAATGAGCAGTTCTTC. It codes for CASSLGGYSYNEQFF.

The J gene is TRBJ2-5, the V gene TRBV20-1, with 11 bases identical to TRBD2. The CDR3 has 15 amino acids. From germline, CDR1 is DFQATT and CDR2 SNEGSKA (reference sequence). V was clipped by 6 bases and J by 5 bases; unmatched bases: 11. The CDR3 spells CSASSGGGSVETQYF. CDR3 sequence (DNA): TGCAGTGCCAGTAGCGGGGGGGGCTCCGTCGAGACCCAGTACTTC.

The chain joins TRBV3-1 (or the pseudogene TRBV3-2) to TRBJ2-3; 9 positions agree with TRBD2. Germline-derived CDR1 and CDR2 are LGHDT and YNNKEL (reference sequence). Unmatched junction bases numbered 14, after V lost 3 bases and J lost 10 bases. The CDR3 runs to 16 residues. As DNA, the CDR3 is TGTGCCAGCAGCCATGGCGGACTAGCGCCTGGGAGTTCGCAGTATTTT. Its translation is CASSHGGLAPGSSQYF.

This clone has a handful of counts. The rearrangement uses TRBV7-2 and TRBJ1-3; no clear D. Per the germline V gene, CDR1 is SGHTA and CDR2 is FQGNSA. Trimming shortened V by 4 bases and J by 3 bases, and 13 bases separated the two germline ends. This CDR3 is built from 15 residues. CDR3 amino acids: CASSSAEGGGNTIYF. For the CDR3, the DNA is TGTGCCAGCAGCTCGGCGGAGGGCGGTGGAAACACCATATATTTT. Full variable domain (outside the CDR3, taken from reference TRBV7-2 and TRBJ1-3): GAGVSQSPSNKVTEKGKDVELRCDPISGHTALYWYRQSLGQGLEFLIYFQGNSAPDKSGLPSDRFSAERTGGSVSTLTIQRTQQEDSAVYLCASSSAEGGGNTIYFGEGSWLTVV.

This clone was found once. The gene calls are TRBV10-3 and TRBJ2-1; 8 positions match TRBD2. Germline V gives CDR1 ENHRY, CDR2 SYGVKD. Unmatched junction bases numbered 6, after V lost 0 bases and J lost 5 bases. The CDR3 spans 16 residues. The CDR3, as DNA: TGTGCCATCAGTGAGTCGTTGGCGGGAGGTGACAATGAGCAGTTCTTC. Translated, it gives CAISESLAGGDNEQFF.

This chain connects TRBV18 to TRBJ1-5; D unresolved. There are 16 residues in the CDR3. V was cut by 3 bases and J by 3 bases, with 15 bases left in between. CDR1 KGHSH and CDR2 LQKENI come from the germline V gene. The CDR3 protein is CASSPAEAGNNQPQHF. The DNA for the CDR3 is TGTGCCAGCTCACCGGCGGAGGCAGGAAACAATCAGCCCCAGCATTTT.

The chain carries TRBV18 and TRBJ2-1, with 10 nucleotides matching TRBD2. The ends lost 5 bases at V and 5 bases at J; junction bases unmatched: 12. Germline CDR1 is KGHSH and CDR2 is LQKENI. This CDR3 is built from 17 residues. CDR3 region: CASSNITGTSVNNEQFF. The CDR3 DNA follows: TGTGCCAGCTCAAATATAACCGGGACTAGCGTGAACAATGAGCAGTTCTTC. The full variable domain, with the rest looked up from reference TRBV18 and TRBJ2-1, is NAGVMQNPRHLVRRRGQEARLRCSPMKGHSHVYWYRQLPEEGLKFMVYLQKENIIDESGMPKERFSAEFPKEGPSILRIQQVVRGDSAAYFCASSNITGTSVNNEQFFGPGTRLTVL.

The chain joins TRBV10-3 to TRBJ1-2; D gene unclear. The CDR3 extends over 13 amino acids. Per germline, CDR1 ENHRY and CDR2 SYGVKD. The germline V and J ends were trimmed by 10 bases and 6 bases, with 18 bases remaining between them. CDR3 residues: CATAGAAMNGYTF. DNA of the CDR3: TGTGCCACGGCCGGTGCGGCGATGAATGGCTACACCTTC.

The table lists this clone with a few counts. This chain links TRBV5-1 with TRBJ1-4; 9 bases line up with TRBD1. V trimming: 0 bases; J trimming: 8 bases; junction bases outside the gene matches: 5. The CDR3 runs to 15 residues. From germline, CDR1 is SGHRS and CDR2 YFSETQ. CDR3 DNA sequence: TGCGCCAGCAGCTTGGCACAGGGGGCTGAGGAAAAACTGTTTTTT. Protein sequence: CASSLAQGAEEKLFF.